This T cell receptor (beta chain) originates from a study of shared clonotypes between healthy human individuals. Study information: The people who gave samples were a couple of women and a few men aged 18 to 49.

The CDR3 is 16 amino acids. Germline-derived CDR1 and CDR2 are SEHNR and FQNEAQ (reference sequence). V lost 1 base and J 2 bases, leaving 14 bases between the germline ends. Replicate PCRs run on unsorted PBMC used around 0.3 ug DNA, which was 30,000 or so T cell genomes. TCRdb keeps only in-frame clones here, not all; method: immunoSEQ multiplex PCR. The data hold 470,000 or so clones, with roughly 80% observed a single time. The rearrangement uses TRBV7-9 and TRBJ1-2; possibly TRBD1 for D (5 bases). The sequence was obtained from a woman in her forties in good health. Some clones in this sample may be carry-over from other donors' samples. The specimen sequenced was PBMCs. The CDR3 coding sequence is TGTGCCAGCAGCTTAGTTGGTCCAGGGTCGAACTATGGCTACACCTTC. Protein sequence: CASSLVGPGSNYGYTF.